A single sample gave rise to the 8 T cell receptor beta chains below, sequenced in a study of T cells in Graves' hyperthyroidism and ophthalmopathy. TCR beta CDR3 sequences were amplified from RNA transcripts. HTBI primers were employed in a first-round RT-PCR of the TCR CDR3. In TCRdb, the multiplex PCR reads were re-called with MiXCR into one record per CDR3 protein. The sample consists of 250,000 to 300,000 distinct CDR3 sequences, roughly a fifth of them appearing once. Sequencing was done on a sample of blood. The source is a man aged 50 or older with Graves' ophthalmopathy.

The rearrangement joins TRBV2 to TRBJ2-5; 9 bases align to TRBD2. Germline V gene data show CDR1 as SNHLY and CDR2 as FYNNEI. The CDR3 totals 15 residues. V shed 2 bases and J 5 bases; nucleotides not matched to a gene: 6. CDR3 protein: CASSELAGLGETQYF. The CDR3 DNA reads TGTGCCAGCAGTGAACTAGCGGGACTTGGTGAGACCCAGTACTTC.

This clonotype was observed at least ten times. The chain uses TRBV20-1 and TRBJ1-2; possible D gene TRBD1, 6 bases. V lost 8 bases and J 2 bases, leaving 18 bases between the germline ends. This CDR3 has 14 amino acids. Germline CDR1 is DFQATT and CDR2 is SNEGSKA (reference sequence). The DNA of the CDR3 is TGCAGTCGGCAGCAACGGGACACGAACTATGGCTACACCTTC. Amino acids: CSRQQRDTNYGYTF.

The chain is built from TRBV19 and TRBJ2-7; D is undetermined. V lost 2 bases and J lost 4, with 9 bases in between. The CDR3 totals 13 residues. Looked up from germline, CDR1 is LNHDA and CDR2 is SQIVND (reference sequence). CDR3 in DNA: TGTGCCAGTAGTATAAGCGTTGTTTACGAGCAGTACTTC. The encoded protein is CASSISVVYEQYF.

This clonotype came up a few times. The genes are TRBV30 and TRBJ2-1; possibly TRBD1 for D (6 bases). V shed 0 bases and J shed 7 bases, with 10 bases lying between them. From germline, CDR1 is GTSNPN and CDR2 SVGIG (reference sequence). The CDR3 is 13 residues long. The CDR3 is CAWSVQGKNEQFF. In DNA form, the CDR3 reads TGTGCCTGGAGTGTGCAGGGGAAGAATGAGCAGTTCTTC.

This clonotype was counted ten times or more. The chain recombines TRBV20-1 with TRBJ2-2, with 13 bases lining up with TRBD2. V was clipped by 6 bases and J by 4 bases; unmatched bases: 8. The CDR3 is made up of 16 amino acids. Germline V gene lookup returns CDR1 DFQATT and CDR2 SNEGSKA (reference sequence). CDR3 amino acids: CSAKKGTSGITGELFF. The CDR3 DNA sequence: TGCAGTGCGAAAAAGGGGACTAGCGGGATCACCGGGGAGCTGTTTTTT.

The CDR3 spells CASSREYSLYYGYTF. As DNA, the CDR3 is TGTGCCAGTAGCCGTGAATATTCCCTCTACTATGGCTACACCTTC. V usage is TRBV19 and J usage is TRBJ1-2, with D unclear. V lost 6 bases to trimming and J lost 3 bases, with 17 bases between them. This CDR3 has 15 residues. Germline values: CDR1 LNHDA, CDR2 SQIVND (reference sequence).

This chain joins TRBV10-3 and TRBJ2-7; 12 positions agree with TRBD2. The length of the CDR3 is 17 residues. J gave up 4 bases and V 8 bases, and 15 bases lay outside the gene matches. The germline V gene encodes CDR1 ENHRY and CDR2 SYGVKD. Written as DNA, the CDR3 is TGTGCCATCGCTGGACTAGCGGGACCCAATAAACCTTACGAGCAGTACTTC. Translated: CAIAGLAGPNKPYEQYF.

CDR3 sequence: CSARSAQGSYEQYF. CDR3 coding DNA: TGCAGTGCTAGAAGCGCGCAGGGGAGCTACGAGCAGTACTTC. The chain carries TRBV20-1 and TRBJ2-7; the D gene is possibly TRBD1 (6 bases). Germline lookup yields CDR1 DFQATT and CDR2 SNEGSKA (reference sequence). The length of the CDR3 is 14 residues. The V end lost 2 bases, the J end lost 3 bases, and 14 bases lay between the germline ends.